This entry is about one T cell receptor beta chain. CDR3 length: 15 amino acids. The germline V gene encodes CDR1 LNHDA and CDR2 SQIVND (reference sequence). J lost 2 bases, V lost 7 bases, and 10 bases had no gene match. The sample belongs to a study of blood T cell repertoires in COVID-19. Across the study: There were acute and convalescent COVID-19 samples, and they came from the United States, Italy and Spain.

Authors' analysis steps: Scientists estimated how many nucleated cells there were by amplifying reference gene primers. Method: immunoSEQ multiplex PCR; TCRdb's copy keeps in-frame clones and lacks some. V and J calls plus clone size are reproduced from that table; the DNA served to infer D and trimming. This sample has 170,000 or so clones, with around 90% found just once. This TCR was recovered from a man aged 40-50 years with active or convalescent COVID-19. The chain is built from TRBV19 and TRBJ1-1, with 7 bases lining up with TRBD1. Source material: peripheral blood. CDR3 sequence reads: CASIGLGQVNTEAFF. The CDR3 DNA reads as TGTGCCAGTATTGGATTAGGACAGGTTAACACTGAAGCTTTCTTT.